These 3 T cell receptor beta chains were sequenced from one sample in a study of OX40 agonist ivuxolimab in advanced cancers. Data came from immunoSEQ multiplex PCR; TCRdb stores just in-frame clones and leaves some out. Of around 77,000 clones listed, under 95% are singletons. The sample here was CD4+ or CD8+ T cells sorted from blood, taken in a trial of the OX40 agonist ivuxolimab. Every receptor here comes from an adult with an advanced solid tumor such as melanoma, head and neck, liver or kidney cancer.

This chain links TRBV2 with TRBJ1-5, with 8 bases fitting TRBD1. This CDR3 is built from 16 residues. V trimming: 3 bases; J trimming: 5 bases; junction bases outside the gene matches: 9. CDR1 and CDR2 (germline): SNHLY, FYNNEI. In DNA, the CDR3 is TGTGCCAGCAGTGATCTTGGGCAGGGGGCCTATCAGCCCCAGCATTTT. As protein: CASSDLGQGAYQPQHF.

The chain combines TRBV28 with TRBJ1-5; no clear D gene. Per germline, CDR1 MDHEN and CDR2 SYDVKM. The V and J ends lost 3 bases and 8 bases respectively, with 17 bases between them. The CDR3 runs 15 residues. CDR3 nucleotides: TGTGCCAGCAGTTTCCTGGCGCAGCCTAAGGAGCCCCAGCATTTT. Protein: CASSFLAQPKEPQHF.

The V call is TRBV27, the J call TRBJ1-3, with a tentative D call TRBD1 (6 bases). Germline assignment: CDR1 MNHEY and CDR2 SMNVEV (reference sequence). Deletions cut 11 bases from V and 0 bases from J, with 20 bases between. The CDR3 covers 16 residues. CDR3 sequence reads: CASQTRGPTSGNTIYF. CDR3 DNA: TGTGCCTCGCAAACTCGGGGGCCTACCTCTGGAAACACCATATATTTT.